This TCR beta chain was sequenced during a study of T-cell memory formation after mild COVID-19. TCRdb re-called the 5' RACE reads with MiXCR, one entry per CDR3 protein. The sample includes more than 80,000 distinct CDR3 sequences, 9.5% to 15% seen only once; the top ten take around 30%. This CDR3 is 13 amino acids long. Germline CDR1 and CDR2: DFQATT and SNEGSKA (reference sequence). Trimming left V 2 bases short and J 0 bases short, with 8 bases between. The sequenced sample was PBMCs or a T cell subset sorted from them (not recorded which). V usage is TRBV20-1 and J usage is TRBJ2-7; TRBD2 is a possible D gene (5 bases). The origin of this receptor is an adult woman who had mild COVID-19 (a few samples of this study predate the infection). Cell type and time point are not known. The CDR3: CSARPGSSYEQYF. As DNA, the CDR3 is TGCAGTGCTAGACCTGGGAGCTCCTACGAGCAGTACTTC.